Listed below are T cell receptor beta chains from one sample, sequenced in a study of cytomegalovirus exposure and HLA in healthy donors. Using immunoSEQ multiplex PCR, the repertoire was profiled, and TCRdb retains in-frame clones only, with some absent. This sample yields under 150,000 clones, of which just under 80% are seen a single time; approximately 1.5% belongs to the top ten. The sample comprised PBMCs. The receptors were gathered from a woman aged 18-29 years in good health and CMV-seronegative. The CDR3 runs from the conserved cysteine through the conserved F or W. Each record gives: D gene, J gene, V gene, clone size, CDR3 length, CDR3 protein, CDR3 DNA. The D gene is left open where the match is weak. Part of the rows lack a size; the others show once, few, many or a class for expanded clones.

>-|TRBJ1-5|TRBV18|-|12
CASSPQARDQHF
TGTGCCAGCTCACCACAGGCCCGGGACCAGCATTTT
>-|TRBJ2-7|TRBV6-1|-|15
CASSEQQGSAYEQYF
TGTGCCAGCAGTGAACAGCAGGGAAGCGCCTACGAGCAGTACTTC
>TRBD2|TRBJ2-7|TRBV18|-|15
CASSPWEGPKDEQYF
TGTGCCAGCTCACCATGGGAGGGCCCAAAAGACGAGCAGTACTTC
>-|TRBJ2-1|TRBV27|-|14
CASRSGSGGNEQFF
TGTGCCAGCAGGTCGGGTAGTGGGGGGAATGAGCAGTTCTTC
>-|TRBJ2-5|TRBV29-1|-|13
CSVSQEGPGEQYF
TGCAGCGTGTCGCAGGAGGGTCCTGGGGAGCAGTACTTC
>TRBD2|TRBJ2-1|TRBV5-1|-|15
CASRRTSGSYNEQFF
TGCGCCAGCCGAAGGACTAGCGGCTCTTACAATGAGCAGTTCTTC
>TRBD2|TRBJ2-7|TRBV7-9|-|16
CASSLASGSFSYEQYF
TGTGCCAGCAGCTTGGCTAGCGGGAGTTTCTCCTACGAGCAGTACTTC
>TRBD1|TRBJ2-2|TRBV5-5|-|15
CASSFRTGNTGELFF
TGTGCCAGCAGCTTCCGGACAGGGAACACCGGGGAGCTGTTTTTT
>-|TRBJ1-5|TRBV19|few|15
CASKETGRVNQPQHF
TGTGCCAGTAAAGAAACTGGTCGGGTCAATCAGCCCCAGCATTTT
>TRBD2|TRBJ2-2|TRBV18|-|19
CASSPLGLAGVSNTGELFF
TGTGCCAGCTCACCCCTTGGACTAGCGGGAGTTTCGAACACCGGGGAGCTGTTTTTT
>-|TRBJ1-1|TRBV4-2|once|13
CASSQARGGEAFF
TGTGCCAGCAGCCAAGCCAGGGGCGGTGAAGCTTTCTTT
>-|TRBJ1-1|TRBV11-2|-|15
CASSLDRGRHTEAFF
TGTGCCAGCAGCTTAGACAGGGGTAGGCACACTGAAGCTTTCTTT
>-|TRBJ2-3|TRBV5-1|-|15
CASSWGGATTDTQYF
TGCGCCAGCAGCTGGGGAGGCGCGACCACAGATACGCAGTATTTT
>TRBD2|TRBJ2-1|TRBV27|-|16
CASSSRLAGLYNEQFF
TGTGCCAGCAGTTCGAGACTAGCGGGACTCTACAATGAGCAGTTCTTC
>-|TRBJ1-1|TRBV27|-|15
CASSLSGPVSTEAFF
TGTGCCAGCAGTTTATCGGGCCCGGTTTCCACTGAAGCTTTCTTT
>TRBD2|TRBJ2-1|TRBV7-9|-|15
CASSLRLAGRNEQFF
TGTGCCAGCAGCTTAAGGCTAGCGGGCCGCAATGAGCAGTTCTTC
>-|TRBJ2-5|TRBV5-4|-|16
CASSPGKGEPQETQYF
TGTGCCAGCAGCCCGGGAAAGGGGGAGCCTCAAGAGACCCAGTACTTC
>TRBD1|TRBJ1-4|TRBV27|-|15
CASSLDLTGDEKLFF
TGTGCCAGCAGTTTGGACCTGACAGGGGATGAAAAACTGTTTTTT
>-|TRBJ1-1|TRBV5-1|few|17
CASSKGWTENMNTEAFF
TGCGCCAGCAGCAAGGGGTGGACAGAGAACATGAACACTGAAGCTTTCTTT
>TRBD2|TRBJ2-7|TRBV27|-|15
CASSLGLAADYEQYF
TGTGCCAGCAGTCTAGGACTAGCGGCAGACTACGAGCAGTACTTC
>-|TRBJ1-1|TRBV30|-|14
CAWNTRFSNTEAFF
TGTGCCTGGAACACCAGATTTTCAAACACTGAAGCTTTCTTT
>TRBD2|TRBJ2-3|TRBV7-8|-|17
CASSLYPGTSRTDTQYF
TGTGCCAGCAGCTTATACCCTGGGACTAGCCGGACAGATACGCAGTATTTT
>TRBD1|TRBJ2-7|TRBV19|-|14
CASSIGTVAYEQYF
TGTGCCAGTAGTATTGGGACAGTTGCCTACGAGCAGTACTTC
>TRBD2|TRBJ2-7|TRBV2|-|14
CASSVEAGAYEQYF
TGTGCCAGCAGTGTGGAAGCGGGAGCCTACGAGCAGTACTTC
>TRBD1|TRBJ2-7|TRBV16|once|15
CASSQPGTGLYEQYF
TGTGCCAGCAGCCAGCCCGGGACAGGCCTCTACGAGCAGTACTTC
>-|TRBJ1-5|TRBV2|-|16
CASSDVPGDSNQPQHF
TGTGCCAGCAGTGATGTCCCAGGGGATAGCAATCAGCCCCAGCATTTT
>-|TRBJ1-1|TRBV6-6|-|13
CASNGLVGTEAFF
TGTGCCAGCAACGGACTTGTCGGGACTGAAGCTTTCTTT
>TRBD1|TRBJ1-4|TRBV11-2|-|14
CASSRTGLSEKLFF
TGTGCCAGCAGCCGGACAGGGTTGAGTGAAAAACTGTTTTTT
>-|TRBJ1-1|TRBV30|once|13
CAWSYREWGEAFF
TGTGCCTGGAGTTACCGGGAATGGGGAGAAGCTTTCTTT
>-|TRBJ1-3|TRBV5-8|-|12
CASSSGGKVSYF
TGTGCCAGCAGCTCGGGGGGGAAGGTATCCTATTTT
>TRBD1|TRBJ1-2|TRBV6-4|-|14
CASSISRGASGYTF
TGTGCCAGCAGTATTTCCAGGGGGGCCAGTGGCTACACCTTC
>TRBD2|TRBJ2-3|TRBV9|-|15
CASSVRTSVTDTQYF
TGTGCCAGCAGCGTAAGGACTAGCGTCACAGATACGCAGTATTTT
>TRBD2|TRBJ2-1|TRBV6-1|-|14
CASRGLAGASEQFF
TGTGCCAGCAGGGGACTAGCGGGAGCCTCTGAGCAGTTCTTC
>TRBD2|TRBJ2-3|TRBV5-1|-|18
CASSLAKVGRASGDTQYF
TGCGCCAGCAGCTTGGCCAAAGTTGGGAGGGCCTCTGGAGATACGCAGTATTTT
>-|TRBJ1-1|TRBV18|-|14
CASSVSVQDTEAFF
TGTGCCAGCTCTGTATCGGTTCAGGACACTGAAGCTTTCTTT
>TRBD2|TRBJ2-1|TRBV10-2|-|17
CASGDFGLAGIYNEQFF
TGCGCCAGCGGTGACTTCGGACTAGCGGGAATCTACAATGAGCAGTTCTTC
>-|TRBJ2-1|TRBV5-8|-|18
CASSFVGESGIDYNEQFF
TGTGCCAGCAGCTTTGTTGGAGAATCAGGGATAGACTACAATGAGCAGTTCTTC
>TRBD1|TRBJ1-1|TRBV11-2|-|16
CASIRGNRGMNTEAFF
TGTGCCAGCATCCGAGGTAACAGGGGAATGAACACTGAAGCTTTCTTT
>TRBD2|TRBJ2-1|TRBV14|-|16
CASSQLGLAGKNEQFF
TGTGCCAGCAGCCAACTTGGACTAGCGGGGAAAAATGAGCAGTTCTTC
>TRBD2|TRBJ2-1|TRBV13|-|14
CASTRGGQYNEQFF
TGTGCCAGTACCCGGGGGGGGCAGTACAATGAGCAGTTCTTC
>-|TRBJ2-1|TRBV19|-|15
CASSIRDTYSHEQFF
TGTGCCAGTAGTATCCGGGACACCTATTCCCATGAGCAGTTCTTC
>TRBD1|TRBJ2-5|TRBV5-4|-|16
CASSSSATGGAETQYF
TGTGCCAGCAGCTCCTCGGCGACAGGGGGCGCGGAGACCCAGTACTTC
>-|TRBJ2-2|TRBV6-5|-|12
CASRRETGELFF
TGTGCCAGCCGTCGCGAGACCGGGGAGCTGTTTTTT
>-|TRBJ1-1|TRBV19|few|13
CASSIYRNTEAFF
TGTGCCAGTAGTATATACAGAAACACTGAAGCTTTCTTT